This T cell receptor (beta chain) was captured by sequencing in a study of CD8+ T cells in alopecia areata (dated by TCRdb to 2016 to 2019). Broadly, across the study: Treated patients were enrolled in an open-label pilot trial of oral tofacitinib, 5 to 10 mg twice daily, for moderate-to-severe alopecia areata. Scalp clonality was compared across normal scalp (n=4), patchy alopecia areata scalp (n=8), and alopecia totalis/universalis scalp (n=8). Scalp tissue and sorted CD4+ and CD8+ peripheral blood T cells from patchy and totalis/universalis alopecia areata patients and from healthy controls were covered by human TCRbeta sequencing. The RNA source kit depended on sample type: the PAXgene miRNA kit for fixed scalp, the miRNeasy kit for PBMCs, and the RNeasy kit for mouse skin. To study T cell clonal expansion in alopecia areata, the researchers applied high-throughput TCRbeta sequencing to both the C3H/HeJ mouse model and human patients. TCRbeta CDR3 regions were amplified by immunoSEQ multiplex PCR with 35 Vbeta forward and 13 Jbeta reverse primers. Patients on tofacitinib were biopsied at baseline and after 4 and 24 weeks of treatment, and several of the patients also had a later scalp biopsy. Patients received tofacitinib for 6 to 18 months and were then followed off drug for 6 months to check for delayed response and recurrence. What the authors observed across the whole study: Resident alphabeta T cells in normal human skin are also sequenced, complicating scalp TCR repertoire analysis, unlike mouse skin dominated by gammadelta T cells. Compared with normal scalp, lesional scalp had higher clonality and more expanded CD8+ clones, particularly in alopecia totalis/universalis, a pattern that suggests antigenic drive. TCR sequences shared between patients were less clear than in mice, possibly partly because of HLA diversity in the patient population.

In light of the paper, this sample's time point label describes: baseline before oral tofacitinib. Lesional scalp punch biopsies and peripheral blood were collected from alopecia areata patients. PBMCs were isolated by density centrifugation and stained for CD3, CD4 and CD8, and CD4+ and CD8+ T cells were sorted on a FACSAria. V and J are truncated by 4 bases and 1 base respectively, leaving an intervening sequence of 10 bases. From its cysteine to its phenylalanine, the CDR3 spans 14 amino acids. CDR3 DNA only is kept here, 42 bases in frame from base 1. CDR1 and CDR2 are read off the germline V gene as SGHAT and FQNNGV. As for this clone: Its antigen remains unidentified. Base qualities are missing; no much larger clone stands one base away. Other DNA sequences from this sample encode an identical CDR3 as well.

The library was made by the immunoSEQ multiplex PCR assay. RNA was extracted from all samples and reverse transcribed into cDNA as template for TCR sequencing. SuperScript III was used for first-strand cDNA synthesis, primed with a 2:1 mix of oligo-dT and random hexamers. A synthetic immune receptor repertoire was used to measure amplification bias, and any remaining bias was corrected computationally. The original pipeline was this. After raw reads were preprocessed to remove errors, the CDR3 was defined following IMGT conventions as running from the conserved cysteine to phenylalanine. Clonality was computed as 1 minus the Shannon entropy, with the entropy normalized by log2 of the number of productive unique TCRs. Whether scalp clones were CD4 or CD8 was inferred by matching scalp TCRbeta sequences against CD4 and CD8 repertoires sorted from blood. Not all clones reach the TCRdb copy of this immuneACCESS table, which keeps in-frame sequences only. Checked studies attribute under half of the gap to unresolved V genes and leave the rest unexplained. The DNA was the basis for D and trimming; V, J and clone size are from that table. The sample profile shows about 56,000 clones; over 95% of them were found once. Roughly 25% of the sample belongs to the ten largest clones.

The chain employs TRBV11-2 and TRBJ2-5; the D gene cannot be resolved beyond TRBD1 or TRBD2, each matching 5 bases. The specimen comprised CD8+ T cells sorted from blood, sampled at week 0. The TCR sequence derives from a human donor with alopecia areata. The CDR3 region has the sequence CASSSWDGQETQYF. The nucleotide sequence reads as follows: TGTGCCAGCAGCTCCTGGGACGGCCAAGAGACCCAGTACTTC.